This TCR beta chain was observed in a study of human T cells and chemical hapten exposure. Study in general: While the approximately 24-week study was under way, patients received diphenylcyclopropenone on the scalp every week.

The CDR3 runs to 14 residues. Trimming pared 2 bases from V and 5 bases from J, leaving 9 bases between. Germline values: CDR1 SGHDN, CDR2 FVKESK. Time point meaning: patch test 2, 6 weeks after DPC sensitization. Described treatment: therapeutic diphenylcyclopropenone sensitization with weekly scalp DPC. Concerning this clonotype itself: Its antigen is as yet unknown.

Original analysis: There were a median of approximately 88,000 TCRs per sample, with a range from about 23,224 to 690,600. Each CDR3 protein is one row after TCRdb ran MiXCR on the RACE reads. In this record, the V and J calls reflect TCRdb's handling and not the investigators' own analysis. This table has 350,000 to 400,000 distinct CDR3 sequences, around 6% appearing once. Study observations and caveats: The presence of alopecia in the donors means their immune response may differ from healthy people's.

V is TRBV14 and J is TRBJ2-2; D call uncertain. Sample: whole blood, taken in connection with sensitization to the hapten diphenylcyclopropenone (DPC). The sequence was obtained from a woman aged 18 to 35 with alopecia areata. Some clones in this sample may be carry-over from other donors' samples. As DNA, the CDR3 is TGTGCCAGCAGCCAAAGTAGGGTGACCGGGGAGCTGTTTTTT. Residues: CASSQSRVTGELFF.